Each of the 10 T cell receptor beta chains below was sequenced from the same sample in a study of radiotherapy plus CTLA-4 blockade in lung cancer. Libraries were prepared by immunoSEQ multiplex PCR; TCRdb keeps only in-frame clonotypes and omits some of them. The table has under 90,000 clones, around 72% seen once; the top ten hold 11% to 15%. The specimen was peripheral blood, collected from a patient treated with radiotherapy plus ipilimumab. These receptor sequences come from a human donor with non-small cell lung cancer that progressed on radiotherapy plus ipilimumab.

The genes are TRBV27 and TRBJ2-7, with 9 positions matching TRBD1. The CDR3 is 15 residues long. With V trimmed by 4 bases and J by 6 bases, 10 bases remained unmatched. The germline gives CDR1 MNHEY, CDR2 SMNVEV (reference sequence). The CDR3 DNA follows: TGTGCCAGCAGTTCGACAGGGACAGGGTTCCGCGAGCAGTACTTC. Translating gives CASSSTGTGFREQYF.

Concerning this clone: Compared with germline, one end of the junction differs, possibly owing to a read error. V usage is TRBV4-3 and J usage is TRBJ2-7; D remains unclear. The CDR3 totals 12 residues. Germline V gene data show CDR1 as LGHNA and CDR2 as YSLEER. The CDR3 loop reads CARSRRVYEQYF. CDR3 nucleotides: TGCGCCAGGAGCCGCCGGGTCTACGAGCAGTACTTC.

This chain uses TRBV6-5 with TRBJ2-5, with D possibly matching TRBD1 (5 bases). The V and J ends lost 8 bases and 5 bases respectively, with 12 bases between them. CDR3 size: 12 residues. From germline, CDR1 is MNHEY and CDR2 SVGAGI. The CDR3 bases are TGTGCCAGCCTTGACAGTGCCGAGACCCAGTACTTC. Its protein is CASLDSAETQYF.

V and J are TRBV28 and TRBJ2-7; D is uncertain. Trimming cost V 4 bases and J 0 bases, with 7 bases left between them. CDR1 is MDHEN and CDR2 is SYDVKM in the germline V gene. The length of the CDR3 is 13 residues. CDR3 in amino acids: CASSSGSSYEQYF. CDR3 DNA: TGTGCCAGCAGTTCCGGAAGCTCCTACGAGCAGTACTTC.

This rearrangement joins TRBV11-2 to TRBJ2-1; D may be TRBD1 (5 bases). The ends were cut back, 0 bases at V and 10 bases at J, with 7 bases in the middle. Germline V gives CDR1 SGHAT, CDR2 FQNNGV. The CDR3 totals 12 residues. The DNA for the CDR3 is TGTGCCAGCAGCTTAGAGAACAGGGAGCAGTTCTTC. Protein product: CASSLENREQFF. Using reference TRBV11-2 and TRBJ2-1 for the parts outside the CDR3, the full variable domain is EAGVAQSPRYKIIEKRQSVAFWCNPISGHATLYWYQQILGQGPKLLIQFQNNGVVDDSQLPKDRFSAERLKGVDSTLKIQPAKLEDSAVYLCASSLENREQFFGPGTRLTVL.

The J gene is TRBJ2-3, the V gene TRBV9; D possibly corresponds to TRBD1 (6 bases). Trimming took 3 bases from V and 3 from J, leaving 8 bases between them. The CDR3 sequence is 13 residues long. The germline gives CDR1 SGDLS, CDR2 YYNGEE. The CDR3, as DNA: TGTGCCAGCAGCGCCCAGGGGACAGATACGCAGTATTTT. It codes for CASSAQGTDTQYF. The full variable domain, completed using reference TRBV9 and TRBJ2-3, is DSGVTQTPKHLITATGQRVTLRCSPRSGDLSVYWYQQSLDQGLQFLIQYYNGEERAKGNILERFSAQQFPDLHSELNLSSLELGDSALYFCASSAQGTDTQYFGPGTRLTVL.

The V call is TRBV5-1, the J call TRBJ1-2; 7 bases line up with TRBD1. The J segment lost 2 bases and the V segment lost 4 bases, leaving 5 bases of the junction unmatched. This CDR3 contains 14 residues. Per germline, CDR1 SGHRS and CDR2 YFSETQ. The CDR3 region is CASSTGTANYGYTF. CDR3 DNA: TGCGCCAGCAGCACTGGGACAGCCAACTATGGCTACACCTTC.

This clone was found once. V usage is TRBV15 and J usage is TRBJ1-5; 8 bases line up with TRBD1. CDR1 is LNHNV, CDR2 YYDKDF, per germline (reference sequence). The CDR3 is 15 residues long. V trimming: 3 bases; J trimming: 6 bases; junction bases outside the gene matches: 7. As DNA, the CDR3 is TGTGCCACCAGCAGCCCGACAGGGGCGAGTCAGCCCCAGCATTTT. This translates into CATSSPTGASQPQHF.

The V and J genes are TRBV9 and TRBJ2-1; D ambiguous. The V gene's germline CDR1 is SGDLS and CDR2 YYNGEE. V shed 4 bases and J shed 6 bases, with 14 bases lying between them. The CDR3 has 14 amino acids. The CDR3 sequence is CASSPWANGNEQFF. The DNA of the CDR3 is TGTGCCAGCAGCCCGTGGGCAAACGGCAATGAGCAGTTCTTC.

This chain links TRBV7-9 with TRBJ2-2; the D is unclear. The CDR3 length is 13 residues. V was clipped by 5 bases and J by 7 bases, with 11 bases between them. Per the germline V gene, CDR1 is SEHNR and CDR2 is FQNEAQ (reference sequence). This CDR3 reads CASSLGSYGELFF. Here the CDR3 DNA reads TGTGCCAGCAGCCTCGGGTCCTACGGGGAGCTGTTTTTT.